The 17 T cell receptor beta chains listed next were all sequenced from one sample in a study of T cells expressing NK-cell markers. TCRdb reprocessed the 5' RACE reads, keeping one entry per CDR3 protein, no DNA. Recorded for this sample: about 150,000 distinct CDR3 sequences. The sequenced sample was blood T cells: a sorted CD56 or NKG2C T cell subset, CD4+ or CD8+ T cells, or bulk PBMC T cells (not recorded which). The receptors were sampled from a woman between 50 and 59 years old in good health.

The V and J genes are TRBV4-1 and TRBJ2-3. The CDR3 spans 16 residues. Per germline, CDR1 MGHRA and CDR2 YSYEKL. The CDR3 here is CASSQDYGSSTDTQYF.

This CDR3 is CASSLRQLNEKLFF. The rearrangement joins TRBV5-5 to TRBJ1-4; without DNA, the TCRdb call of TRBD1 cannot be checked. The CDR3 length is 14 residues. The V gene's germline CDR1 is SGHKS and CDR2 YYEKEE (reference sequence).

The J gene is TRBJ2-7, the V gene TRBV7-2. CDR1 is SGHTA, CDR2 FQGNSA, per germline. The CDR3 is 13 amino acids. Here the CDR3 reads CASSLPGAYEQYF.

The chain couples TRBV25-1 to TRBJ1-1. From germline, CDR1 is MGHDK and CDR2 SYGVNS. This CDR3 comprises 12 residues. The CDR3 spells CASEGPNTEAFF.

The rearrangement joins TRBV19 to TRBJ2-1; without DNA, the TCRdb call of TRBD2 cannot be checked. Germline V gives CDR1 LNHDA, CDR2 SQIVND (reference sequence). The CDR3 spans 16 residues. CDR3 in amino acids: CASSIEPSGSLGEQFF.

The genes are TRBV20-1 and TRBJ2-7. The germline V gene has CDR1 DFQATT and CDR2 SNEGSKA (reference sequence). This CDR3 spans 14 amino acids. CDR3 region: CSARDLAGGNEQYF.

The V gene is TRBV6-5, the J gene TRBJ2-5; TCRdb's D call, TRBD2, is unchecked because there is no DNA. The CDR3 contains 15 residues. Germline CDR1 MNHEY, CDR2 SVGAGI. CDR3 residues: CASRADGGPPETQYF.

The CDR3 reads CSARLAAPYNEQFF. The chain combines TRBV29-1 with TRBJ2-1; TCRdb's D call, TRBD2, is unchecked because there is no DNA. The CDR3 runs 14 residues. Germline V gene lookup returns CDR1 SQVTM and CDR2 ANQGSEA.

The gene calls are TRBV12-3 or TRBV12-4 and TRBJ2-1. The CDR3 contains 12 residues. CDR3 protein: CASSSGWDEQFF.

The chain uses TRBV12-3 or TRBV12-4 and TRBJ2-1; TCRdb outputs TRBD2, but without DNA this stays unchecked. The CDR3 is 14 amino acids. CDR3 in amino acids: CATAWEAGGNEQFF.

This chain links TRBV14 with TRBJ2-3; lacking DNA, the TRBD2 call made by TCRdb goes unchecked. The CDR3 is 13 residues long. Germline CDR1 reads SGHDN; CDR2 reads FVKESK. The CDR3: CASSPSFPDTQYF.

V usage is TRBV12-3 or TRBV12-4 and J usage is TRBJ2-2; as DNA is missing, the TRBD2 call by TCRdb cannot be tested. This CDR3 is built from 16 residues. The CDR3 sequence is CASSFLAGENTGELFF.

CDR3 in amino acids: CASSSDSGERFNEQFF. This chain uses TRBV7-3 with TRBJ2-1; TCRdb outputs TRBD2, but without DNA this stays unchecked. Germline CDR1 SGHTA, CDR2 FQGTGA. The CDR3 has 16 residues.

The chain couples TRBV15 to TRBJ2-1; TCRdb picks TRBD1, but there is no DNA to check that call. The V gene's germline CDR1 is LNHNV and CDR2 YYDKDF (reference sequence). The CDR3 consists of 17 residues. The CDR3 loop reads CATSRERAGVSYNEQFF.

The chain is built from TRBV27 and TRBJ2-3; TCRdb gives TRBD1 as the D gene, but with no DNA this cannot be confirmed. Germline CDR1 reads MNHEY; CDR2 reads SMNVEV (reference sequence). The CDR3 contains 22 residues. The CDR3: CASSLLGTGGGQSSGSTDTQYF.

The gene calls are TRBV14 and TRBJ2-5; the TCRdb call, TRBD2, lacks DNA for checking. The germline V gene encodes CDR1 SGHDN and CDR2 FVKESK. The CDR3 contains 14 residues. The CDR3 reads CASSPSLAGRTQYF.

The chain has TRBV24-1 and TRBJ2-1; TCRdb's D gene call, TRBD2, goes unchecked for lack of DNA. Germline V gene data show CDR1 as KGHDR and CDR2 as SFDVKD. CDR3 length: 13 residues. The CDR3 sequence is CAVTSGSGNEQFF.